These 24 T cell receptor beta chains were sequenced from one sample in a study of T cells in Graves' hyperthyroidism and ophthalmopathy. Using RNA transcripts as the source, TCR beta CDR3 regions were amplified. HTBI primers drove first-round RT-PCR of the TCR CDR3. MiXCR, run by TCRdb on the multiplex PCR reads, gives a single entry per CDR3 protein. The sample lists almost 350,000 distinct CDR3 sequences, 15% to 20% occurring once. Sample: blood. These receptors all stem from a middle-aged woman with Graves' ophthalmopathy.

Many counts were recorded for this clonotype. J is TRBJ2-5 and V is TRBV24-1; weak D call: TRBD2 (5 bases). Germline loops: CDR1 KGHDR, CDR2 SFDVKD. There are 14 residues in the CDR3. The germline V and J ends were trimmed by 4 bases and 1 base, with 9 bases remaining between them. CDR3 residues: CATSERAAQETQYF. For the CDR3, the DNA is TGTGCCACCAGTGAGCGGGCAGCCCAAGAGACCCAGTACTTC.

Ten or more counts support this clonotype. DNA for the CDR3: TGTGCCACCAGCATTGGGGGGACTGAAGCTTTCTTT. As protein: CATSIGGTEAFF. The V gene is TRBV15, the J gene TRBJ1-1; tentatively, D is TRBD1 (5 bases). Trimming pared 4 bases from V and 5 bases from J, leaving 8 bases between. CDR3 length: 12 residues. Germline V gene sequence: CDR1 LNHNV, CDR2 YYDKDF (reference sequence).

This clonotype came up many times. The chain employs TRBV13 and TRBJ2-2; 9 nucleotides line up with TRBD2. CDR1 is PRHDT, CDR2 FYEKMQ, per germline (reference sequence). The ends lost 5 bases at V and 3 bases at J; junction bases unmatched: 7. There are 16 residues in the CDR3. Here the CDR3 reads CASSLSGRRDTGELFF. The CDR3 DNA follows: TGTGCCAGCAGCCTTAGCGGGAGAAGGGACACCGGGGAGCTGTTTTTT.

This clonotype was picked up a small number of times. This chain connects TRBV6-1 to TRBJ1-5, with D hard to call. V was clipped by 5 bases and J by 10 bases, with 12 bases between them. In germline, CDR1 is MNHNS, CDR2 SASEGT. The CDR3 is made up of 12 amino acids. The CDR3 nucleotides are TGTGCCAGCAGTCGCACCGGTGGACCCCAGCATTTT. Amino acid sequence: CASSRTGGPQHF.

At least ten counts were recorded for this clonotype. V and J are TRBV24-1 and TRBJ2-5; TRBD1 matches 10 bases. The CDR3 runs 16 residues. Per the germline V gene, CDR1 is KGHDR and CDR2 is SFDVKD. V gave up 4 bases and J gave up 5 bases; unmatched junction bases: 9. In DNA form, the CDR3 reads TGTGCCACCAGTGACCCAGGACAGGGGGGGCGCGAGACCCAGTACTTC. It specifies CATSDPGQGGRETQYF.

This clonotype occurred many times. The chain combines TRBV10-3 with TRBJ1-1; TRBD1 is a possible D gene (5 bases). From germline, CDR1 is ENHRY and CDR2 SYGVKD. Trimming stripped 6 bases from V and 6 bases from J, with 14 bases between. The CDR3 runs 13 residues. The CDR3 coding sequence is TGTGCCATCAGGCAGGGCAGAATCTCTGAAGCTTTCTTT. This gives the protein CAIRQGRISEAFF.

The chain carries TRBV7-3 and TRBJ2-2; 7 bases map to TRBD2. CDR1 and CDR2 from the germline V gene are SGHTA and FQGTGA. J lost 2 bases, V lost 6 bases, and 6 bases had no gene match. This CDR3 contains 15 residues. The DNA for the CDR3 is TGTGCCAGCAGGACGCGCGGGGGAAACACCGGGGAGCTGTTTTTT. It yields the protein CASRTRGGNTGELFF.

The gene calls are TRBV19 and TRBJ1-5, with no clear D. The CDR3 is made up of 14 amino acids. Germline V gives CDR1 LNHDA, CDR2 SQIVND (reference sequence). The V gene lost 7 bases and the J gene lost 0 bases, with 10 bases spanning the gap. The DNA for the CDR3 is TGTGCCAGTACGGAGAAGAATAGCAATCAGCCCCAGCATTTT. This codes for CASTEKNSNQPQHF.

This clonotype was picked up many times. The chain joins TRBV6-5 to TRBJ1-2; D is ambiguous. This CDR3 is 13 amino acids long. Deletions cut 6 bases from V and 8 bases from J, with 16 bases between. Per the germline V gene, CDR1 is MNHEY and CDR2 is SVGAGI. The CDR3 sequence is CASRPPEARGYTF. CDR3 coding DNA: TGTGCCAGCAGGCCCCCCGAGGCCCGGGGCTACACCTTC.

The chain recombines TRBV6-1 with TRBJ1-5; D may be TRBD1 (5 bases). Trimming took off 2 bases at V and 3 bases at J, with 17 bases between the two ends. CDR1 and CDR2 (germline): MNHNS, SASEGT. CDR3 size: 17 residues. CDR3 DNA: TGTGCCAGCAGTGAAAGCAGGGCCCGGGAAGACAATCAGCCCCAGCATTTT. Its translation: CASSESRAREDNQPQHF.

This chain uses TRBV3-1 with TRBJ2-1; the D is unclear. Germline V CDR1 and CDR2: LGHDT, YNNKEL (reference sequence). V lost 0 bases and J lost 10, with 19 bases in between. This CDR3 is 16 amino acids long. CDR3 sequence reads: CASSQDDKLSRIEQFF. The CDR3 nucleotides read TGTGCCAGCAGCCAAGATGATAAGTTGAGCCGAATAGAGCAGTTCTTC.

This clonotype was counted at least ten times. The rearrangement joins TRBV13 to TRBJ2-7; no clear D. Trimming took off 2 bases at V and 1 base at J, with 9 bases between the two ends. The CDR3 totals 14 residues. The germline V gene has CDR1 PRHDT and CDR2 FYEKMQ (reference sequence). In DNA, the CDR3 is TGTGCCAGCAGCTTATCCGGGTATTCCTACGAGCAGTACTTC. Amino acid sequence: CASSLSGYSYEQYF.

In this sample, this clonotype turned up many times. This chain joins TRBV20-1 and TRBJ2-7, with 9 bases fitting TRBD2. After removal of 2 bases from V and 0 bases from J, the junction contained 5 bases not matched to a gene. CDR1 and CDR2 (germline): DFQATT, SNEGSKA (reference sequence). The CDR3 has 15 amino acids. CDR3 loop: CSARWASGISYEQYF. CDR3 in DNA: TGCAGTGCTAGATGGGCTAGCGGGATCTCCTACGAGCAGTACTTC.

There are many counts of this clonotype. V gene TRBV6-1 combines with J gene TRBJ2-3; 10 nucleotides agree with TRBD2. Trimming at V came to 9 bases and at J to 1 base, leaving 7 bases not matched to a gene. CDR1 MNHNS and CDR2 SASEGT come from the germline V gene. The CDR3 contains 15 residues. The CDR3 DNA is TGTGCCAGTGAGCGGACTAGCGGAGGCACAGATACGCAGTATTTT. Translating it yields CASERTSGGTDTQYF.

For this clonotype: At one boundary the junction diverges from the germline segment, which might be a read error. For the CDR3, the DNA is TGCGCCAGCAGTAAGAACAACAGGGGGCTTGAAGCTTTCTTC. Protein sequence: CASSKNNRGLEAFF. V is TRBV5-1 and J is TRBJ1-1, with 9 bases matching TRBD1. Per germline, CDR1 SGHRS and CDR2 YFSETQ. The CDR3 extends over 14 amino acids.

This clonotype was seen at least ten times. The rearrangement joins TRBV19 to TRBJ1-2, with D perhaps TRBD1 (5 bases). Germline V gene data show CDR1 as LNHDA and CDR2 as SQIVND (reference sequence). The V end lost 4 bases, the J end lost 4 bases, and 13 bases lay between the germline ends. The CDR3 length is 14 residues. DNA of the CDR3: TGTGCCAGTAGTAACCAGGGAACTAGCTATGGCTACACCTTC. As protein: CASSNQGTSYGYTF.

This clonotype came up many times. The V and J genes are TRBV12-3 or TRBV12-4 and TRBJ2-5; the D is unclear. The V end lost 2 bases, the J end lost 0 bases, and 7 bases lay between the germline ends. CDR3 length: 14 residues. The CDR3 DNA is TGTGCCAGCAGTTTACTCCTGTACCAAGAGACCCAGTACTTC. It yields the protein CASSLLLYQETQYF.

This clonotype was seen repeatedly, ten times or more. The genes are TRBV12-3 or TRBV12-4 and TRBJ2-7; D gene ambiguous. This CDR3 contains 14 residues. Trimming left V 6 bases short and J 4 bases short, with 16 bases between. The CDR3 nucleotides are TGTGCCAGCAGCTGGACCCCACTACAATACGAGCAGTACTTC. Translating it yields CASSWTPLQYEQYF.

This clonotype was found many times. V gene TRBV11-1 combines with J gene TRBJ2-7; TRBD2 might be the D (5 bases). The germline gives CDR1 SGHAT, CDR2 FQDESV (reference sequence). The CDR3 is 14 residues long. The V end lost 3 bases, the J end lost 6 bases, and 15 bases lay between the germline ends. The CDR3 region has the DNA TGTGCCAGCAGCTTCCGGGATTCCAGACTCGAGCAGTACTTC. This codes for CASSFRDSRLEQYF. Using reference TRBV11-1 and TRBJ2-7 for the parts outside the CDR3, the full variable domain is EAEVAQSPRYKITEKSQAVAFWCDPISGHATLYWYRQILGQGPELLVQFQDESVVDDSQLPKDRFSAERLKGVDSTLKIQPAELGDSAMYLCASSFRDSRLEQYFGPGTRLTVT.

This clonotype was picked up many times. V is TRBV28 and J is TRBJ2-7; 9 positions match TRBD1. Unmatched junction bases numbered 7, after V lost 4 bases and J lost 3 bases. Germline values: CDR1 MDHEN, CDR2 SYDVKM. This CDR3 has 15 amino acids. This CDR3 is CASSSLGQGGYEQYF. The CDR3, as DNA: TGTGCCAGCAGTTCCCTGGGACAGGGTGGCTACGAGCAGTACTTC.

This clonotype has a count of ten or more. The chain carries TRBV19 and TRBJ2-7; TRBD1 is a possible D gene (6 bases). Germline-derived CDR1 and CDR2 are LNHDA and SQIVND (reference sequence). CDR3 size: 15 residues. Trimming pared 5 bases from V and 2 bases from J, leaving 16 bases between. In DNA, the CDR3 is TGTGCCAGTAGTTTGGCGGCAGGGGATCCCTACGAGCAGTACTTC. As protein: CASSLAAGDPYEQYF.

This clonotype came up many times. The V gene is TRBV28, the J gene TRBJ2-4, with D unresolved. The germline V gene encodes CDR1 MDHEN and CDR2 SYDVKM. V was trimmed by 7 bases and J by 0 bases, leaving 10 bases between them. The CDR3 length is 14 residues. The chain's CDR3 is CASIAGRAKNIQYF. The CDR3, as DNA: TGTGCCAGCATTGCCGGCAGAGCCAAAAACATTCAGTACTTC. Complete variable domain (other parts from reference TRBV28 and TRBJ2-4): DVKVTQSSRYLVKRTGEKVFLECVQDMDHENMFWYRQDPGLGLRLIYFSYDVKMKEKGDIPEGYSVSREKKERFSLILESASTNQTSMYLCASIAGRAKNIQYFGAGTRLSVL.

This clonotype has at least ten counts. The gene calls are TRBV20-1 and TRBJ2-2; 12 bases map to TRBD2. CDR1 and CDR2 from the germline V gene are DFQATT and SNEGSKA (reference sequence). The CDR3 sequence is 17 residues long. The junction had 18 bases not matched to a gene; V was cut back by 6 bases and J by 10 bases. Here the CDR3 DNA reads TGCAGTGCCCCAGCGGAGGGGCTAGCGGGAGGGCGGGTGGAGCTGTTTTTT. Its translation: CSAPAEGLAGGRVELFF.

This clonotype was observed many times. The V and J genes are TRBV20-1 and TRBJ1-3, with a possible D match to TRBD1 (5 bases). The CDR3 is 16 residues long. CDR1 and CDR2 from the germline V gene are DFQATT and SNEGSKA (reference sequence). Trimming removed 0 bases from V and 0 bases from J, with 12 bases in between. This chain's CDR3 is CSARDVGTNSGNTIYF. The CDR3 DNA follows: TGCAGTGCTAGAGATGTAGGGACGAACTCTGGAAACACCATATATTTT.